This T cell receptor beta chain was obtained from a study of T cell repertoires in ileal Crohn's disease. Study-level information: Postoperative therapy was given to about half: about 11 thiopurines, 15 to 20 anti-TNF agents. Biopsies of the neoterminal ileum at postoperative colonoscopy form M6 samples.

With 6 bases removed from V and 8 bases from J, the gap between germline ends came to 19 bases. This CDR3 has 14 amino acids. Germline V lookup: CDR1 MNHEY, CDR2 SVGAGI. In its sample, this clone was seen once. Antigen: not known. Study results and limitations: Compared with non-smokers, active smokers at surgery showed more clonal expansions.

Time point described: neoterminal ileum biopsy at postoperative endoscopy, about 6 months after surgery. Sequenced by immunoSEQ multiplex PCR; TCRdb stores in-frame clones only, minus some. The sample includes roughly 16,000 clones, more than 65% of them seen just once. This rearrangement joins TRBV6-5 to TRBJ1-2; a weak D match, TRBD1 (6 bases). The sequencing sample was made of ileal tissue. The clonotype was recovered from an adult with Crohn's disease. The CDR3 protein is CASSSFYRESGYTF. The CDR3, as DNA: TGTGCCAGCAGCTCCTTCTACAGGGAAAGCGGCTACACCTTC.